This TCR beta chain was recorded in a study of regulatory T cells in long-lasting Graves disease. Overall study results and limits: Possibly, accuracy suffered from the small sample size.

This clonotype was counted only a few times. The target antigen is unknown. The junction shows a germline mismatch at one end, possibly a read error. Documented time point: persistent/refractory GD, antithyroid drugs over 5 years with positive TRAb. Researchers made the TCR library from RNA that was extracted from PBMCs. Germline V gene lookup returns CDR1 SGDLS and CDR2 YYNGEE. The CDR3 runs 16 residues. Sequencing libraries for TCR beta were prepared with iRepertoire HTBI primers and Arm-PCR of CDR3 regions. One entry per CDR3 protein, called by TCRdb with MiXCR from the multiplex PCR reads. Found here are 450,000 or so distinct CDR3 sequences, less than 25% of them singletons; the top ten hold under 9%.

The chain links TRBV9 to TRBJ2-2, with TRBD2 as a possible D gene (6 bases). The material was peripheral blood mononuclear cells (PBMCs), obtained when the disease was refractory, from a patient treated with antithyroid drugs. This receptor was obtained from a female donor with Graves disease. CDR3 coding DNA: TGTGCCAGCAGCGTAGGAGCTAGCCCGAACACCGGGGGGCTGTTTTTT. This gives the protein CASSVGASPNTGGLFF. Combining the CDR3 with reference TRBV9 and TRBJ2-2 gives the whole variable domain DSGVTQTPKHLITATGQRVTLRCSPRSGDLSVYWYQQSLDQGLQFLIQYYNGEERAKGNILERFSAQQFPDLHSELNLSSLELGDSALYFCASSVGASPNTGGLFFGEGSRLTVL.